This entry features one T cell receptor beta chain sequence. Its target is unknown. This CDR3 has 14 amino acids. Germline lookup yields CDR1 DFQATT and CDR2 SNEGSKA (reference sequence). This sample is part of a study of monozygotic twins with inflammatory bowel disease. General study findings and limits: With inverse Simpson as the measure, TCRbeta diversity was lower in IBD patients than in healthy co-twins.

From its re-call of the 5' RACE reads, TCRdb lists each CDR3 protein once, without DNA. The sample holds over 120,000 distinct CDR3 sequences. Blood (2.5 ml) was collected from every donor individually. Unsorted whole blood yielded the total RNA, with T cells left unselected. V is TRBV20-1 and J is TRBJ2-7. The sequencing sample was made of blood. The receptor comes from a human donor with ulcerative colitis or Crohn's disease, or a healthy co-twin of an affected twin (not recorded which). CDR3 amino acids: CSARDVAGSYEQYF.